Sequencing of this TCR delta chain was carried out in a study of γδ T cells in repeated Plasmodium falciparum infection. Overall study results and limits: Vgamma9/Vdelta2+ repertoires stayed stably polyclonal over time and infection.

This CDR3 has 19 amino acids. The germline gives CDR1 TSWWSYY, CDR2 QGS. Gammadelta T cells were flow-sorted from PBMC into Vgamma9/Vdelta2+ and Vdelta2-negative populations for bulk analysis. TCRdb called clones from the multiplex PCR reads again using CATT. The table shows tens of thousands of delta-chain clones, with around 1.5% occurring only once. This clone has only a few counts. Its antigen remains unidentified. A far larger clone is a single base away, which makes a read error likely. This same CDR3 is encoded by further DNA sequences in the sample. The TCR sequence derives from a pool of human donors (malaria-infected and uninfected, not separated). The sample was gamma-delta T cells from blood. The chain employs TRDV1 and TRDJ1, with D tentatively TRDD3 (7 bases). In DNA form, the CDR3 reads TGTGCCCTTGGGGATGGAGTCCTACGGCTGGGGGCGCACACCGATAAACTCATCTTT. Its translation: CALGDGVLRLGAHTDKLIF.